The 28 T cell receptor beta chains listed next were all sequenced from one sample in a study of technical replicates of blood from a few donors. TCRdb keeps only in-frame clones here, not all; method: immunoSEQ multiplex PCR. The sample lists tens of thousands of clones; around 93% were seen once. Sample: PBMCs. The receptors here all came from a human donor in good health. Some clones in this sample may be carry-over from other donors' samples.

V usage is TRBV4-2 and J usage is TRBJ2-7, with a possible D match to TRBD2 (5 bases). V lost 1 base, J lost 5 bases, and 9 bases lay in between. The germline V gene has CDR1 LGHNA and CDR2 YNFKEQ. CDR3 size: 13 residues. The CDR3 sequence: CASSQASSHEQYF. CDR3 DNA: TGTGCCAGCAGCCAAGCTAGCAGCCACGAGCAGTACTTC.

CDR3 sequence (DNA): TGTGCCAGCAGCATGGACACCTACGAGCAGTACTTC. Its protein is CASSMDTYEQYF. This chain uses TRBV7-9 with TRBJ2-7; weak D call: TRBD1 (5 bases). This CDR3 is built from 12 residues. Trimming left V 5 bases short and J 2 bases short, with 7 bases between. Germline-derived CDR1 and CDR2 are SEHNR and FQNEAQ (reference sequence).

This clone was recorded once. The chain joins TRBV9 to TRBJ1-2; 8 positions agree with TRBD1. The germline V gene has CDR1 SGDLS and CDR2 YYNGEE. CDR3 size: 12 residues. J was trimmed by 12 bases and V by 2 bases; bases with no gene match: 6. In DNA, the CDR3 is TGTGCCAGCAGCGTTACAGGGGGTGGTCACACCTTC. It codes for CASSVTGGGHTF.

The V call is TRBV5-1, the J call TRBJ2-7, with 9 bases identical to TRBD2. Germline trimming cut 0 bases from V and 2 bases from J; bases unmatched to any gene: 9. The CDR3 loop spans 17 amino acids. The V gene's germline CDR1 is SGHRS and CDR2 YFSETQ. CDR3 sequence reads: CASSLGDLAGWTYEQYF. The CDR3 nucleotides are TGCGCCAGCAGCTTGGGGGACCTAGCGGGGTGGACCTACGAGCAGTACTTC.

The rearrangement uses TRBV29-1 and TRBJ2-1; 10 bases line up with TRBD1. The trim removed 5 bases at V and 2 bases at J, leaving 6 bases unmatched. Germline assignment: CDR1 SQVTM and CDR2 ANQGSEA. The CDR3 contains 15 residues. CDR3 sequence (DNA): TGCAGCGTTCCCCGAGGGACAGGGGCCTACAATGAGCAGTTCTTC. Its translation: CSVPRGTGAYNEQFF.

The CDR3 DNA is TGTGCCAGCAGCCTCATCCTCGGGGCGGGGGAAGAGACCCAGTACTTC. Its protein product is CASSLILGAGEETQYF. The chain uses TRBV7-2 and TRBJ2-5; 7 nucleotides line up with TRBD2. The CDR3 is made up of 16 amino acids. The junction had 12 bases not matched to a gene; V was cut back by 5 bases and J by 3 bases. CDR1 is SGHTA, CDR2 FQGNSA, per germline.

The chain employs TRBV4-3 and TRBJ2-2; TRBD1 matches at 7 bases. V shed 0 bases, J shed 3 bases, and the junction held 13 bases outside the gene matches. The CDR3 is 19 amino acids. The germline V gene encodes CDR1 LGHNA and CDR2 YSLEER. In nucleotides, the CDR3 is TGCGCCAGCAGCCAAGATCGTTCAAGAGGGGGCATTTACACCGGGGAGCTGTTTTTT. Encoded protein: CASSQDRSRGGIYTGELFF.

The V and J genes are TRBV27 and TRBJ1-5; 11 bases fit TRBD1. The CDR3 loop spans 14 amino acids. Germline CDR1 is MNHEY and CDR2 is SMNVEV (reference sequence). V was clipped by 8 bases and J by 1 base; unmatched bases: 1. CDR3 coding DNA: TGTGCCAGCGGGACAGGGGGAAGCAATCAGCCCCAGCATTTT. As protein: CASGTGGSNQPQHF.

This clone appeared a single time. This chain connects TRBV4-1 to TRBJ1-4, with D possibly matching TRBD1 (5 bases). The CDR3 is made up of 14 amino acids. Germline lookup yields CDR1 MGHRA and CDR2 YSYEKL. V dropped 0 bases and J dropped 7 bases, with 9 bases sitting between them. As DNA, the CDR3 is TGCGCCAGCAGCCAAGACAGGGAGGTTGAAAAACTGTTTTTT. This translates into CASSQDREVEKLFF.

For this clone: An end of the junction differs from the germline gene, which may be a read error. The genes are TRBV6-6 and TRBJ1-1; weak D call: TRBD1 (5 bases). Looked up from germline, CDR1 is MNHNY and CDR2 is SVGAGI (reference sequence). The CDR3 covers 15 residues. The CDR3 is CVSKGSARGRTEAFF. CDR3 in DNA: TGTGTCAGCAAGGGGTCAGCCCGGGGGAGAACTGAAGCTTTCTTT.

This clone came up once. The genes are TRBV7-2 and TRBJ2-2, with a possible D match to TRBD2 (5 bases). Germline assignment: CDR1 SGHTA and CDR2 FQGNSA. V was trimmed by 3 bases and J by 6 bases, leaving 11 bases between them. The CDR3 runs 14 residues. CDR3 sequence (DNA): TGTGCCAGCAGCTTGTCGGGGTTCCCCGGGGAGCTGTTTTTT. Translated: CASSLSGFPGELFF.

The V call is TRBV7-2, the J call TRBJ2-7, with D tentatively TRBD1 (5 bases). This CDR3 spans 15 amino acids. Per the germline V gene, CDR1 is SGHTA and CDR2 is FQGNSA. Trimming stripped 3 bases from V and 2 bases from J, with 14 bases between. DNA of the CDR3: TGTGCCAGCAGCTTCTCAGGAACAGGCGCCTACGAGCAGTACTTC. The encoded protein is CASSFSGTGAYEQYF.

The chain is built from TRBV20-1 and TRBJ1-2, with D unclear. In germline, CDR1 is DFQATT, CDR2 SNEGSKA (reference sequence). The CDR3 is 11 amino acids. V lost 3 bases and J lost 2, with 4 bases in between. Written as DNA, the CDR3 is TGCAGTGCTAGGCAGAACTATGGCTACACCTTC. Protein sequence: CSARQNYGYTF.

The CDR3 loop reads CATSRDPAGVTDTQYF. In DNA, the CDR3 is TGTGCCACCAGCAGAGATCCAGCGGGCGTTACAGATACGCAGTATTTT. The chain links TRBV15 to TRBJ2-3; D might be TRBD2 (6 bases). CDR1 is LNHNV, CDR2 YYDKDF, per germline (reference sequence). V lost 0 bases and J lost 3, with 13 bases in between. The CDR3 has 16 amino acids.

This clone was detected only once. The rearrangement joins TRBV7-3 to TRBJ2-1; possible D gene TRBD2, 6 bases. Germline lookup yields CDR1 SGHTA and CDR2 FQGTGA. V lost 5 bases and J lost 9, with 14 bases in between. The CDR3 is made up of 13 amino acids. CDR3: CASSPRGSGEQFF. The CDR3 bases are TGTGCCAGCAGCCCCCGGGGGTCTGGTGAGCAGTTCTTC.

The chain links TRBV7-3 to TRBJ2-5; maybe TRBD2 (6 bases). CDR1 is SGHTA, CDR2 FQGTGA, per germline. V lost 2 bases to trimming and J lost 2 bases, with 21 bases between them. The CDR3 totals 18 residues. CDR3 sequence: CASSLGPSGTGGQETQYF. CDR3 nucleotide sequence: TGTGCCAGCAGCTTAGGCCCCTCCGGGACTGGGGGACAAGAGACCCAGTACTTC.

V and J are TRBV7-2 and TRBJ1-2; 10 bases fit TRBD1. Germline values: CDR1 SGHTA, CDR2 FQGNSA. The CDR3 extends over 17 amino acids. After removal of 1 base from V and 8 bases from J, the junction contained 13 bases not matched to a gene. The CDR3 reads CASSLGTGGYDIGGYTF. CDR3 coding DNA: TGTGCCAGCAGCTTAGGGACAGGGGGGTACGACATTGGAGGCTACACCTTC.

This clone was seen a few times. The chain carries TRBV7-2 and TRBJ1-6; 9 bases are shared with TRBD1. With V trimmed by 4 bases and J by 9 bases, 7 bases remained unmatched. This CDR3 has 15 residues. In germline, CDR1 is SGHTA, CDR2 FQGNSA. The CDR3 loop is CASSSQGQGGSPLHF. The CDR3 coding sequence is TGTGCCAGCAGCTCCCAGGGACAGGGTGGTTCACCCCTCCACTTT.

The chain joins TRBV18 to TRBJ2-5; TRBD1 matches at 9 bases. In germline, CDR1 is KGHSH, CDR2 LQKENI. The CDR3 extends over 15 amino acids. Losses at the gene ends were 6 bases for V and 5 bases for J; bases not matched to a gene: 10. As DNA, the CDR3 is TGTGCCAGCTCGAACGGACAGGGGCCGAAGGAGACCCAGTACTTC. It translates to CASSNGQGPKETQYF.

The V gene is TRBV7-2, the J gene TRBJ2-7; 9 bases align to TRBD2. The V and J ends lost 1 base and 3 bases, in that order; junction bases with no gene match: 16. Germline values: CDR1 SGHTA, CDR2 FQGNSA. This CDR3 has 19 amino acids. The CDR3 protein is CASSLGDHKASGVGYEQYF. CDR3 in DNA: TGTGCCAGCAGCTTAGGGGATCATAAGGCTAGCGGGGTGGGCTACGAGCAGTACTTC.

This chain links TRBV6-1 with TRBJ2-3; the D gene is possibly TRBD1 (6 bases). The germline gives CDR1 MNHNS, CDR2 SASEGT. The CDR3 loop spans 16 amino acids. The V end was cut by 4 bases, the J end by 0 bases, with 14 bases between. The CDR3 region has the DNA TGTGCCAGCAGTGGTAAGACAGGAGCTAGCACAGATACGCAGTATTTT. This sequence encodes CASSGKTGASTDTQYF.

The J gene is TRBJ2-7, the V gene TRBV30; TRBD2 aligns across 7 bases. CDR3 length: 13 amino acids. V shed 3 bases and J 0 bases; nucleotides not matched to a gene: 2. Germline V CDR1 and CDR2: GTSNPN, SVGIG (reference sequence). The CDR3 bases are TGTGCCTGGAGAGTAGCGGGCTCCTACGAGCAGTACTTC. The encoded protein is CAWRVAGSYEQYF.

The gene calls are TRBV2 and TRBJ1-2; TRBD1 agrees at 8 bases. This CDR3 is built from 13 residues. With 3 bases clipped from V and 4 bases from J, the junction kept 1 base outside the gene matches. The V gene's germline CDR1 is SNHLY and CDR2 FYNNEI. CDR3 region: CASSEQGAYGYTF. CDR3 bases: TGTGCCAGCAGTGAGCAGGGGGCCTATGGCTACACCTTC. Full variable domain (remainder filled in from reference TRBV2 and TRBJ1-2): EPEVTQTPSHQVTQMGQEVILRCVPISNHLYFYWYRQILGQKVEFLVSFYNNEISEKSEIFDDQFSVERPDGSNFTLKIRSTKLEDSAMYFCASSEQGAYGYTFGSGTRLTVV.

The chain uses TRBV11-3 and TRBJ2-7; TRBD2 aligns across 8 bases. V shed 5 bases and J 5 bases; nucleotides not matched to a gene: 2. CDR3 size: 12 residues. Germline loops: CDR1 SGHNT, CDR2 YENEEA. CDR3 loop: CASSRGGDEQYF. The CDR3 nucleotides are TGTGCCAGCAGCCGGGGGGGAGACGAGCAGTACTTC.

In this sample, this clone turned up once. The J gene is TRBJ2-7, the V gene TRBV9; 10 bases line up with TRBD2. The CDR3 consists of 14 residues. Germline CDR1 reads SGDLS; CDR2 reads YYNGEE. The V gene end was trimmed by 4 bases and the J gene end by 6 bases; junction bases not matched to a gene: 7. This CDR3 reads CASSFSGGSGEQYF. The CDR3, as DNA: TGTGCCAGCAGCTTTAGCGGGGGGAGCGGCGAGCAGTACTTC.

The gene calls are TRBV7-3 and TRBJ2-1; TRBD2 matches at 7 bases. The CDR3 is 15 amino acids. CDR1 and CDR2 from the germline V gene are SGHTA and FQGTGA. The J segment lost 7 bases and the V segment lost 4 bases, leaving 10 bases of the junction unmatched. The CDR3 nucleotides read TGTGCCAGCAGCTCGGGACTAATTTTTCGGAATGAGCAGTTCTTC. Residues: CASSSGLIFRNEQFF.

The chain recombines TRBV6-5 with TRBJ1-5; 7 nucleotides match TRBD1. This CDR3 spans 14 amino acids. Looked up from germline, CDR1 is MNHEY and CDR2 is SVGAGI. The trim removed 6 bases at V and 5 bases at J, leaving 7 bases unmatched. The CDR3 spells CASRRDSSHQPQHF. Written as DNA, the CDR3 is TGTGCCAGCAGAAGGGACAGTTCCCATCAGCCCCAGCATTTT.

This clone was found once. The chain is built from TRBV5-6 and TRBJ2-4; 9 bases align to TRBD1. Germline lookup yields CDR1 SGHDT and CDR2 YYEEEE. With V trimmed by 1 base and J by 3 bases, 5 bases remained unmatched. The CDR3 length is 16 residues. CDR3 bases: TGTGCCAGCAGCTTGACAGGGGGCCAGGGCAAAAACATTCAGTACTTC. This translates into CASSLTGGQGKNIQYF.